Sequencing of this TCR beta chain was carried out in a study of OX40 agonist ivuxolimab in advanced cancers. Turning to this clone: As yet, its antigen is unknown.

Broader study findings: Expanded clones were, on average, more numerous in CD8+ T cells than in CD4+. Within 6 weeks, CD4+ and CD8+ blood T cells expanded clonally at 0.1 to 3.0 mg/kg.

Profiled with immunoSEQ multiplex PCR; TCRdb holds only in-frame clones, not every one. The table lists some 97,000 clones, approximately 90% of them singletons. The CDR3 has 15 amino acids. Germline values: CDR1 SGHVS, CDR2 FQNEAQ. V was clipped by 1 base and J by 6 bases, with 16 bases between them. Here the sequenced sample was CD4+ or CD8+ T cells sorted from blood, taken in a trial of the OX40 agonist ivuxolimab. This clonotype was obtained from an adult with an advanced solid tumor such as melanoma, head and neck, liver or kidney cancer. The V call is TRBV7-8, the J call TRBJ2-7, with D unclear. The DNA of the CDR3 is TGTGCCAGCAGCTTAGATTGGAACAATGCTGGCGAGCAGTACTTC. Translated, it gives CASSLDWNNAGEQYF.